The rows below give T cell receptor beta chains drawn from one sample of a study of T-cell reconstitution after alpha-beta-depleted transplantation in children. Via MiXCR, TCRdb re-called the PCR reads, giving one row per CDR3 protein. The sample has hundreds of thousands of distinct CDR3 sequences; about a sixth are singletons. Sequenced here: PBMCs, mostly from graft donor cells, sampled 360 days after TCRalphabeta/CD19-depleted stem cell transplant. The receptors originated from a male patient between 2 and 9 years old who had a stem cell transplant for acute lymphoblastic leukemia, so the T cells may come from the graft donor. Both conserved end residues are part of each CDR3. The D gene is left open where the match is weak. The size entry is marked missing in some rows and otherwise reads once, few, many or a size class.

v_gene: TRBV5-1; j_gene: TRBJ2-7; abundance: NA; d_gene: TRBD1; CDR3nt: TGCGCCAGCAGCTGGGGGACAGGGCGAAGGGACGAGCAGTACTTC; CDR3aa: CASSWGTGRRDEQYF
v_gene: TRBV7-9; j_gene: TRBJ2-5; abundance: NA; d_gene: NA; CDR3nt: TGTGCCAGCACCTACCCAGGGTTCACTCCCCAAGAGACCCAGTACTTC; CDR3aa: CASTYPGFTPQETQYF
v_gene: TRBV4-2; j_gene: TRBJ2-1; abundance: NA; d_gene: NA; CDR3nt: TGTGCCAGCAGCTCCGACATCTCAGGGAGCTCCTACAATGAGCAGTTCTTC; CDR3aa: CASSSDISGSSYNEQFF
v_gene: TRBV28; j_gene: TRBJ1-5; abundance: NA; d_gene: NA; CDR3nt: TGTGCCAGCAGTTCTGCGCAAGGGGCTGGTCAGCCCCAGCATTTT; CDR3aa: CASSSAQGAGQPQHF
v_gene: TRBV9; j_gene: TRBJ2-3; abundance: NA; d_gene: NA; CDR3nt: TGTGCCAGCAGCGTATGGGGCGGCACAGATACGCAGTATTTT; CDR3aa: CASSVWGGTDTQYF
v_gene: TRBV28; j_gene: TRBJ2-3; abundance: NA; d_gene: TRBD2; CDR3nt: TGTGCCAGCAGTCCCCCGGGACTACCCACAGATACGCAGTATTTT; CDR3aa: CASSPPGLPTDTQYF
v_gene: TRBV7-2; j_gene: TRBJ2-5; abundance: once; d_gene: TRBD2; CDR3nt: TGTGCCAGCAGCGCGGGAGTGGGGGAGACCCAGTACTTC; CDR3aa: CASSAGVGETQYF
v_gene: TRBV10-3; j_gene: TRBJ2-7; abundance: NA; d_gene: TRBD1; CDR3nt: TGTGCCACAACCGGGACAGCGAGTTTAATGGGGCAGTACTTC; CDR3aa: CATTGTASLMGQYF
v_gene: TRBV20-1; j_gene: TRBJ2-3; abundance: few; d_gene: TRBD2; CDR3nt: TGCAGTGCTAGATACGGCCTAGCGGGAGTGGGCACAGATACGCAGTATTTT; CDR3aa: CSARYGLAGVGTDTQYF
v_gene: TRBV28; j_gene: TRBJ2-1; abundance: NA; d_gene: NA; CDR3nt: TGTGCCAGCAGCTTATGGCAGGAGCGGAGGGGAGAGCAGTTCTTC; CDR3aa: CASSLWQERRGEQFF
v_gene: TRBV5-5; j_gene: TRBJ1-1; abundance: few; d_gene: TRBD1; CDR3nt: TGTGCCAGCAGCTCAGCGGGACAGAGGAACACTGAAGCTTTCTTT; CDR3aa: CASSSAGQRNTEAFF
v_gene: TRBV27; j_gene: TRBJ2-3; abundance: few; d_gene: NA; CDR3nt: TGTGCCAGCAGTTTCAGGGGCGGGGATACGCAGTATTTT; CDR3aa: CASSFRGGDTQYF
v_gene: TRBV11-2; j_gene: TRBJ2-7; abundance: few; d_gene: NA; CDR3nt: TGTGCCAGCAGCCTGGACTGGTACGAGCAGTACTTC; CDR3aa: CASSLDWYEQYF
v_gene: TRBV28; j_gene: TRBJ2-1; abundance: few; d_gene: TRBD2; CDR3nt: TGTGCCAGCAGGAGACTAGCGGGGTCCTCCTACAATGAGCAGTTCTTC; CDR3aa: CASRRLAGSSYNEQFF
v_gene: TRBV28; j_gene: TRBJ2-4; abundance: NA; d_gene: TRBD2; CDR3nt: TGTGCCAGCAGTGATAGCGGGCGTAACATTCAGTACTTC; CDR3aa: CASSDSGRNIQYF
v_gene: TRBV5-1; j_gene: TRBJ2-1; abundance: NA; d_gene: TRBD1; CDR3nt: TGCGCCAGCGGACGACAGGGGCCCTACAATGAGCAGTTCTTC; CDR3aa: CASGRQGPYNEQFF
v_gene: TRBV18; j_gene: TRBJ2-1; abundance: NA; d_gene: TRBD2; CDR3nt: TGTGCCAGCTCACCGACGCCCTTATCTACTAGCGGGAGGAGGAATGAGCAGTTCTTC; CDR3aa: CASSPTPLSTSGRRNEQFF
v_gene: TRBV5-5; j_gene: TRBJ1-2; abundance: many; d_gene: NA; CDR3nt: TGTGCCAGCAGCGGGCTGGGGGCGGACTATGGCTACACCTTC; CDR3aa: CASSGLGADYGYTF
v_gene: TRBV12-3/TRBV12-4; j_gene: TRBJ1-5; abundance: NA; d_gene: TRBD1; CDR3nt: TGTGCCAGCAGTCGACAGGGGCCCAATCAGCCCCAGCATTTT; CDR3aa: CASSRQGPNQPQHF
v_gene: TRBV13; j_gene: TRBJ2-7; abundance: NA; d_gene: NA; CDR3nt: TGTGCCAGCCGGACAGCTAGCAACGAGCAGTACTTC; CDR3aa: CASRTASNEQYF
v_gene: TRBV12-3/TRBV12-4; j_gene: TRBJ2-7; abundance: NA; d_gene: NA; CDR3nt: TGTGCCAGCAGTTTAGTCGGGTCCTACGAGCAGTACTTC; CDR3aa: CASSLVGSYEQYF
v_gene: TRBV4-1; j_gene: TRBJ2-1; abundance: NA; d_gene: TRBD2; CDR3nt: TGCGCCAGCAGCCCGACTAGCGGGAGGGGGTACAATGAGCAGTTCTTC; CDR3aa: CASSPTSGRGYNEQFF
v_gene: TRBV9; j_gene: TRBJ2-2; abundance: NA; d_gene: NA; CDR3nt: TGTGCCAGCAGAGCGGACACAAACACCGGGGAGCTGTTTTTT; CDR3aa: CASRADTNTGELFF
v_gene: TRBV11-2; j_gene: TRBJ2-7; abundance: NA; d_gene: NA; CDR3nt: TGTGCCAGCAGCTTAGCTATCGCCTACGAGCAGTACTTC; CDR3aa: CASSLAIAYEQYF
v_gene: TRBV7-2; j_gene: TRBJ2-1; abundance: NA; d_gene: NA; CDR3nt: TGTGCCAGCAGCTGGTACGAGGCGGCAGGGCTGTACAATGAGCAGTTCTTC; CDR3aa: CASSWYEAAGLYNEQFF
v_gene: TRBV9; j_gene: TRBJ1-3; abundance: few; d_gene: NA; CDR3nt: TGTGCCAGCAGCGTAGCTGGGGTTGGAAACACCATATATTTT; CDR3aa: CASSVAGVGNTIYF
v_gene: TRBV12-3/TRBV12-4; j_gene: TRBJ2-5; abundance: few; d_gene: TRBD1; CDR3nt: TGTGCCAGCAGTGCCACAGGGGGCGAACAAGAGACCCAGTACTTC; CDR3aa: CASSATGGEQETQYF
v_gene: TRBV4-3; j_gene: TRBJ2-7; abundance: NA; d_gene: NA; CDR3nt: TGCGCCAGCAGCCAAGTTGGGCTAGCCGGGATCTACGAGCAGTACTTC; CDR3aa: CASSQVGLAGIYEQYF
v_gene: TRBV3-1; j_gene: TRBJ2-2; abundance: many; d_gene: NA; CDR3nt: TGTGCCAGCAGCCCCGGGACACTCACCGGGGAGCTGTTTTTT; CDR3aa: CASSPGTLTGELFF
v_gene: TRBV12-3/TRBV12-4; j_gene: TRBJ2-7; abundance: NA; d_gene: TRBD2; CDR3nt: TGTGCCAGCAGCGGCGGGGGGGGCTATGAGCAGTACTTC; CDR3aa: CASSGGGGYEQYF
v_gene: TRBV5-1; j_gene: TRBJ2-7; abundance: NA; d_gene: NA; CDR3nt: TGCGCCAGCAGCTTGGAGGCAGGGTCTTACGAGCAGTACTTC; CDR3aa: CASSLEAGSYEQYF
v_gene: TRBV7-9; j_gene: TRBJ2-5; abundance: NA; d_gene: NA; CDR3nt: TGTGCCAGCAGCTTAGTAGACTCTCAAGAGACCCAGTACTTC; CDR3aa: CASSLVDSQETQYF
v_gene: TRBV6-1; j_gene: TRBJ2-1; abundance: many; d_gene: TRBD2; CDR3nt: TGTGCCAGCAGCCTGAGCGGGGTGAATGAGCAGTTCTTC; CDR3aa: CASSLSGVNEQFF
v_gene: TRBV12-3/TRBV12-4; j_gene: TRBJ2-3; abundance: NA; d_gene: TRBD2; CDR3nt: TGTGCCAGCAGCTTAGCGGGGGACACAGATACGCAGTATTTT; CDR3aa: CASSLAGDTDTQYF
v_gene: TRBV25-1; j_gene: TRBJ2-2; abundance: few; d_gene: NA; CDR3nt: TGTGCCAGCAGCGTAGTAGGCAGCGGAGCCGGGGAGCTGTTTTTT; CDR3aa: CASSVVGSGAGELFF
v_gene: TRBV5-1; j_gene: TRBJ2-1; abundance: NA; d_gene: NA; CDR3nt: TGCGCCAGCAGCTTGGTAGCAGGTTACAATGAGCAGTTCTTC; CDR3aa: CASSLVAGYNEQFF
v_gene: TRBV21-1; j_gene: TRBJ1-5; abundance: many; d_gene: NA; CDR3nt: TGTGCCAGCAGTGGGGACACTAGCAATCAGCCCCAGCATTTT; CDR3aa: CASSGDTSNQPQHF
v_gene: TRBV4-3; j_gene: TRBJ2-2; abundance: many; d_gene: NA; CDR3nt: TGCGCCAGCAGCCAAAACGGGGAGCTGTTTTTT; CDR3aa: CASSQNGELFF
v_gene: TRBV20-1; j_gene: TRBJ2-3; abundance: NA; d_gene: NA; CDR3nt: TGCAGTGCTAGAGGGTGGCTTAGCACAGATACGCAGTATTTT; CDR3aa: CSARGWLSTDTQYF
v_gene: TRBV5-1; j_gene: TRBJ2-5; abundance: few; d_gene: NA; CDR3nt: TGCGCCAGCAGCTTGGTCCCCTTTGGGGGCGCACGAGAGACCCAGTACTTC; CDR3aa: CASSLVPFGGARETQYF
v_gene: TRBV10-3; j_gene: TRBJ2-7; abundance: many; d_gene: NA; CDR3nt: TGTGCCATCAGTGCAGGGCCCGAGCAGTACTTC; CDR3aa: CAISAGPEQYF
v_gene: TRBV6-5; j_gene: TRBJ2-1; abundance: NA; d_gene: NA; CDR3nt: TGTGCCAGCAGTTACTCGGGTACTAACGAGCAGTTCTTC; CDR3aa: CASSYSGTNEQFF
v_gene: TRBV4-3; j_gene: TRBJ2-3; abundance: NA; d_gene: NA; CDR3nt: TGCGCCAGCAGCCAACGCCCAACTGGACTGATCACAGATACGCAGTATTTT; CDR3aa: CASSQRPTGLITDTQYF
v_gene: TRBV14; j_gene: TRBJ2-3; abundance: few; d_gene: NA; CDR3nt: TGTGCCAGCAGCCAGTCGGGTTATGGGACAGATACGCAGTATTTT; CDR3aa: CASSQSGYGTDTQYF
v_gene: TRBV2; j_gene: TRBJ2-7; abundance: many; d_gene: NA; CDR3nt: TGTGCCAGCTTTGGGACACTCGCCTACGAGCAGTACTTC; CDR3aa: CASFGTLAYEQYF
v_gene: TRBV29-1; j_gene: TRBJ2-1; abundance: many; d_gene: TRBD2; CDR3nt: TGCAGCGTTTACCGGACTAGCGGGAGAAACTACAATGAGCAGTTCTTC; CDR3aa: CSVYRTSGRNYNEQFF
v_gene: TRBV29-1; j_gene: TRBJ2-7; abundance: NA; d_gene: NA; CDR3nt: TGCAGCGTAGTTGTCCTTGGGGGAAAGTCGGGTTACGAGCAGTACTTC; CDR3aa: CSVVVLGGKSGYEQYF
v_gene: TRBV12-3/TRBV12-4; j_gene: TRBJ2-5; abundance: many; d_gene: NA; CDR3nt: TGTGCCAGCAGTTTAACAGGAGCTCAAGAGACCCAGTACTTC; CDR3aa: CASSLTGAQETQYF